The entry that follows covers one T cell receptor beta chain sequence. Its antigen is currently unknown. The CDR3 sequence is 19 residues long. The V and J ends lost 3 bases and 2 bases, in that order; junction bases with no gene match: 14. Germline loops: CDR1 SNHLY, CDR2 FYNNEI. The sample comes from a study of shared clonotypes between healthy human individuals. Study at large: Three CD4 naive, three CD4 memory, two CD8 naive and one CD8 memory plate were used per donor.

Investigators spread the genomic DNA of each subset evenly over several immunoSEQ plates. Only in-frame clones appear in the TCRdb table, and some are missing; sequencing was by immunoSEQ multiplex PCR. The table has 550,000 to 800,000 clones, around 91% seen once. The study, taken as a whole, reports: The study's rarefaction showed incomplete sorted-subset sequencing despite large depth.

The TCR comes from a man between 18 and 29 years old in good health. Some clones in this sample may be carry-over from other donors' samples. The source material was memory CD8+ T cells from PBMCs. The subset: CD45RO+ cells pooled with CCR7-negative TemRA cells. The rearrangement links TRBV2 to TRBJ1-4; 8 bases match TRBD1. CDR3 protein: CASSEAQGAPLGTNEKLFF. CDR3 DNA: TGTGCCAGCAGTGAGGCCCAGGGGGCCCCTTTGGGCACTAATGAAAAACTGTTTTTT.